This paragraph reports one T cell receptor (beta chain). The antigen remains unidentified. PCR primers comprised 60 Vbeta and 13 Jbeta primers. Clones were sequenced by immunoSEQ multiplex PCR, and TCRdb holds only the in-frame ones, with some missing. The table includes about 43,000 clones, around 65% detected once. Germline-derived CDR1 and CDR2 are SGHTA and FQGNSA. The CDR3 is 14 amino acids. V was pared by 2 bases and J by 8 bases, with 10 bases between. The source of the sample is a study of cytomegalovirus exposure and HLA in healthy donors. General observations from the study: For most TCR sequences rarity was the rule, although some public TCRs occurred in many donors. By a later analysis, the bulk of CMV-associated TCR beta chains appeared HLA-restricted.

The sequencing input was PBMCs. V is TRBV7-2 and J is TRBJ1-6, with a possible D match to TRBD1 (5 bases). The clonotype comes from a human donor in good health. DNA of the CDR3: TGTGCCAGCAGCTTATGGGGCAGAGATTCACCCCTCCACTTT. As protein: CASSLWGRDSPLHF.